This T cell receptor beta chain was captured by sequencing in a study of naive and memory T cell subsets. Regarding the study as a whole: The RNA method is potentially sensitive to activation and differentiation changes.

The library had UMIs added by 3' ligation of an oligonucleotide to TCR cDNA. RNA was extracted from around 2.7 ml of whole blood of healthy adults. Input was roughly 1 to 1,100 ng of DNase-treated total RNA without cell sorting. V lost 7 bases and J lost 7, with 11 bases in between. The V gene's germline CDR1 is SNHLY and CDR2 FYNNEI. This CDR3 has 12 amino acids. Four PCR rounds used nested alpha and beta constant region primers plus the SP2 primer. For blood and skin samples, reverse transcription used TCR alpha and beta constant primers. TCRdb processed the 5' RACE reads anew with MiXCR; each CDR3 protein has one entry. The sample records more than 55,000 distinct CDR3 sequences, about 8.3% being singletons. In this sample, this clonotype is medium-sized. The antigen remains unidentified.

V is TRBV2 and J is TRBJ1-5; TRBD1 might be the D (6 bases). This receptor was taken from a female donor in good health. The CDR3 region is CASKTGAQPQHF. CDR3 sequence (DNA): TGTGCCAGCAAGACGGGGGCCCAGCCCCAGCATTTT.